Here is one T cell receptor (beta chain) with its context. Trimming cost V 1 base and J 10 bases, with 17 bases left between them. This CDR3 region has 15 residues. Germline V CDR1 and CDR2: SEHNR, FQNEAQ (reference sequence). The sample comes from a study of regulatory T cells in long-lasting Graves disease. Time point indicated: newly diagnosed GD, antithyroid drugs for less than 3 months. The authors made the TCR library using RNA they extracted from PBMCs. Sequencing libraries for TCR beta were prepared with iRepertoire HTBI primers and Arm-PCR of CDR3 regions. From the multiplex PCR reads, TCRdb called clonotypes with MiXCR, one entry per CDR3 protein. This table holds more than 400,000 distinct CDR3 sequences, around 15% found once. The data were also submitted as part of a second study, on T cells in Graves' hyperthyroidism and ophthalmopathy.

The clonotype comes from a man aged 35 to 55 with Graves disease. The chain couples TRBV7-9 to TRBJ1-5, with a possible D match to TRBD1 (6 bases). Material: peripheral blood mononuclear cells (PBMCs), obtained at new diagnosis, from a patient treated with antithyroid drugs. The CDR3 sequence is CASSLGQGLLSPQHF. The CDR3 nucleotides read TGTGCCAGCAGCTTAGGTCAGGGGCTCTTGAGTCCCCAGCATTTT.